One sample yielded the 24 T cell receptor beta chains listed below, sequenced in a study of sequential checkpoint blockade in melanoma. Produced via immunoSEQ multiplex PCR; TCRdb's table is partial and in-frame only. Of about 9,100 clones listed, roughly four fifths were seen once; the top ten hold around 20%. Stated treatment: randomized to nivolumab then ipilimumab (arm A) or the reverse (arm B). Material: CD8+ T cells sorted from blood (inferred from file names), obtained from a patient given nivolumab and ipilimumab in sequence. The receptor set was obtained from a human donor with melanoma.

The chain has TRBV30 and TRBJ2-5, with 13 bases identical to TRBD2. J lost 4 bases, V lost 5 bases, and 1 base had no gene match. Germline loops: CDR1 GTSNPN, CDR2 SVGIG (reference sequence). The CDR3 loop spans 13 amino acids. The CDR3 loop reads CAWWTSGRETQYF. The CDR3 bases are TGTGCCTGGTGGACTAGCGGGAGAGAGACCCAGTACTTC.

The chain employs TRBV6-5 and TRBJ2-2; 9 bases are shared with TRBD2. The CDR3 is 15 amino acids. Germline V gene data show CDR1 as MNHEY and CDR2 as SVGAGI. After removal of 5 bases from V and 5 bases from J, the junction contained 6 bases not matched to a gene. CDR3 amino acids: CASSLRLAGTGELFF. The CDR3 DNA reads as TGTGCCAGCAGTCTTCGGCTAGCGGGGACCGGGGAGCTGTTTTTT.

V gene TRBV10-2 combines with J gene TRBJ1-1, with TRBD1 matching 10 bases. The CDR3 loop spans 14 amino acids. Germline-derived CDR1 and CDR2 are WSHSY and SAAADI. Trimming removed 7 bases from V and 4 bases from J; junction bases left unmatched: 6. The CDR3 protein is CASINRDRGTEAFF. In DNA form, the CDR3 reads TGCGCCAGCATTAACCGGGACAGGGGCACTGAAGCTTTCTTT.

The chain has TRBV7-3 and TRBJ2-1; 7 bases map to TRBD2. J gave up 4 bases and V 5 bases, and 11 bases lay outside the gene matches. The CDR3 has 16 amino acids. Germline CDR1 SGHTA, CDR2 FQGTGA. CDR3 in amino acids: CASSERSSGAYNEQFF. For the CDR3, the DNA is TGTGCCAGCAGCGAAAGATCTAGCGGAGCTTACAATGAGCAGTTCTTC.

J is TRBJ2-1 and V is TRBV19, with D possibly TRBD2 on 7 matching bases. The germline V gene has CDR1 LNHDA and CDR2 SQIVND (reference sequence). The CDR3 length is 15 residues. Between the trimmed V and J ends, which lost 5 bases and 7 bases, there was a span of 18 bases. The CDR3 sequence is CASSPWGGAHNEQFF. The CDR3 DNA reads TGTGCCAGTAGTCCCTGGGGGGGGGCGCATAATGAGCAGTTCTTC.

The rearrangement uses TRBV19 and TRBJ2-7; D is uncertain. The V gene lost 3 bases and the J gene lost 1 base, with 10 bases spanning the gap. CDR1 is LNHDA and CDR2 is SQIVND in the germline V gene (reference sequence). CDR3 length: 14 amino acids. CDR3 DNA: TGTGCCAGTAGTATTAGCCCGGGTTCCTACGAGCAGTACTTC. Translation gives CASSISPGSYEQYF.

This sequence joins TRBV4-1 and TRBJ2-7; possible D gene TRBD1, 7 bases. Germline loops: CDR1 MGHRA, CDR2 YSYEKL. CDR3 length: 14 amino acids. Trimming left V 4 bases short and J 5 bases short, with 15 bases between. CDR3 sequence (DNA): TGCGCCAGCAGCCTATCGGAGGGGGCCGACGAGCAGTACTTC. Its protein is CASSLSEGADEQYF.

This clone was seen only a few times. The chain is built from TRBV9 and TRBJ1-1; D gene uncertain. CDR3 length: 12 amino acids. Germline-derived CDR1 and CDR2 are SGDLS and YYNGEE. V shed 0 bases and J shed 7 bases, with 7 bases lying between them. This CDR3 reads CASSVDGDEAFF. In nucleotides, the CDR3 is TGTGCCAGCAGCGTAGACGGTGATGAAGCTTTCTTT.

The chain recombines TRBV6-4 with TRBJ2-1; TRBD2 agrees at 9 bases. With V trimmed by 3 bases and J by 3 bases, 3 bases remained unmatched. Germline values: CDR1 MRHNA, CDR2 SNTAGT. There are 15 residues in the CDR3. CDR3 in amino acids: CASSEVAGDYNEQFF. The DNA of the CDR3 is TGTGCCAGCAGTGAGGTAGCGGGGGACTACAATGAGCAGTTCTTC.

This chain uses TRBV30 with TRBJ1-6, with a tentative D call TRBD1 (6 bases). Looked up from germline, CDR1 is GTSNPN and CDR2 is SVGIG (reference sequence). This CDR3 region has 19 residues. V dropped 3 bases and J dropped 3 bases, with 24 bases sitting between them. CDR3 nucleotides: TGTGCCTGGAGCAACCTCGATCCCCGGACAGCCTACTATAATTCACCCCTCCACTTT. It yields the protein CAWSNLDPRTAYYNSPLHF. Variable domain in full (rest from reference TRBV30 and TRBJ1-6): SQTIHQWPATLVQPVGSPLSLECTVEGTSNPNLYWYRQAAGRGLQLLFYSVGIGQISSEVPQNLSASRPQDRQFILSSKKLLLSDSGFYLCAWSNLDPRTAYYNSPLHFGNGTRLTVT.

This clone was seen more than once but under ten times. The chain uses TRBV19 and TRBJ1-5; D is ambiguous. The CDR3 loop spans 13 amino acids. CDR1 and CDR2 (germline): LNHDA, SQIVND (reference sequence). V lost 4 bases and J 4 bases, leaving 8 bases between the germline ends. CDR3 region: CASSTGVNQPQHF. As DNA, the CDR3 is TGTGCCAGTAGTACCGGGGTGAATCAGCCCCAGCATTTT. The whole variable domain, filled in from reference TRBV19 and TRBJ1-5, reads DGGITQSPKYLFRKEGQNVTLSCEQNLNHDAMYWYRQDPGQGLRLIYYSQIVNDFQKGDIAEGYSVSREKKESFPLTVTSAQKNPTAFYLCASSTGVNQPQHFGDGTRLSIL.

This clone showed up just a few times. This sequence joins TRBV11-2 and TRBJ1-1; 10 nucleotides match TRBD1. The CDR3 is 14 amino acids. Germline CDR1 SGHAT, CDR2 FQNNGV. V gave up 5 bases and J gave up 7 bases; unmatched junction bases: 7. CDR3 in DNA: TGTGCCAGCAGCACACGGGACAGGGGCTTTGAAGCTTTCTTT. Translation: CASSTRDRGFEAFF.

The rearrangement joins TRBV4-2 to TRBJ2-1; 7 bases map to TRBD2. This CDR3 spans 16 amino acids. After removal of 0 bases from V and 7 bases from J, the junction contained 9 bases not matched to a gene. Germline lookup yields CDR1 LGHNA and CDR2 YNFKEQ. The CDR3 loop reads CASSQEFGLGLNEQFF. DNA for the CDR3: TGTGCCAGCAGCCAAGAGTTCGGACTAGGTCTGAATGAGCAGTTCTTC.

This chain connects TRBV5-1 to TRBJ2-3, with D uncertain. Per germline, CDR1 SGHRS and CDR2 YFSETQ. V gave up 3 bases and J gave up 2 bases, with 10 bases separating them. CDR3 size: 14 residues. Here the CDR3 reads CASSWAEPTDTQYF. CDR3 DNA: TGCGCCAGCAGCTGGGCCGAACCCACAGATACGCAGTATTTT.

The rearrangement links TRBV27 to TRBJ2-7, with D possibly being TRBD1 (6 bases). With 3 bases removed from V and 6 bases from J, the gap between germline ends came to 12 bases. Germline-derived CDR1 and CDR2 are MNHEY and SMNVEV (reference sequence). The CDR3 is made up of 13 amino acids. The CDR3 loop is CASSFFRQAEQYF. Here the CDR3 DNA reads TGTGCCAGCAGTTTCTTCCGACAGGCCGAGCAGTACTTC.

This clone came up once. The rearrangement uses TRBV7-9 and TRBJ2-7, with D maybe TRBD2 (6 bases). Trimming removed 3 bases at V and 4 bases at J, with 10 bases between. This CDR3 has 13 amino acids. The V gene's germline CDR1 is SEHNR and CDR2 FQNEAQ (reference sequence). CDR3 protein: CASSFRLGYEQYF. The CDR3 coding sequence is TGTGCCAGCAGCTTCAGACTAGGGTACGAGCAGTACTTC.

The chain has TRBV2 and TRBJ2-7; a possible D gene is TRBD2 (6 bases). The CDR3 covers 15 residues. The V gene lost 8 bases and the J gene lost 5 bases, with 22 bases spanning the gap. Germline V lookup: CDR1 SNHLY, CDR2 FYNNEI. The CDR3 bases are TGTGCCAGCCGAAACCGGGGGTTCTCCCTTAACGAGCAGTACTTC. Translated, it gives CASRNRGFSLNEQYF.

The rearrangement joins TRBV19 to TRBJ2-1; 7 bases fit TRBD2. This CDR3 spans 15 amino acids. V gave up 3 bases and J gave up 7 bases; unmatched junction bases: 9. Germline CDR1 is LNHDA and CDR2 is SQIVND (reference sequence). In nucleotides, the CDR3 is TGTGCCAGTAGTATGGCGGCTAGCGGAGGAAATGAGCAGTTCTTC. This sequence encodes CASSMAASGGNEQFF.

The J gene is TRBJ2-7, the V gene TRBV5-4; the match to TRBD1 covers 11 bases. Unmatched junction bases numbered 4, after V lost 4 bases and J lost 1 base. This CDR3 is 15 amino acids long. CDR1 and CDR2 from the germline V gene are SGHNT and YYREEE (reference sequence). The CDR3 spells CASSQGTGGSYEQYF. CDR3 DNA: TGTGCCAGCAGCCAAGGGACAGGGGGATCCTACGAGCAGTACTTC.

The chain carries TRBV6-4 and TRBJ2-3; D is possibly TRBD2 (6 bases). V shed 0 bases and J shed 4 bases, with 14 bases lying between them. This CDR3 contains 16 residues. The germline V gene encodes CDR1 MRHNA and CDR2 SNTAGT. CDR3 in amino acids: CASSDSGLDHPDTQYF. CDR3 nucleotides: TGTGCCAGCAGTGACTCGGGACTCGATCATCCAGATACGCAGTATTTT.

The chain uses TRBV11-2 and TRBJ2-7; 9 nucleotides align to TRBD1. The J segment lost 0 bases and the V segment lost 4 bases, leaving 7 bases of the junction unmatched. The CDR3 sequence is 16 residues long. The germline V gene encodes CDR1 SGHAT and CDR2 FQNNGV. CDR3 loop: CASSSADRGYSYEQYF. CDR3 nucleotide sequence: TGTGCCAGCAGCTCCGCGGACAGGGGTTACTCCTACGAGCAGTACTTC.

This clone was seen a few times. The chain links TRBV6-6 to TRBJ1-1; possibly TRBD1 for D (6 bases). CDR3 size: 15 residues. The germline V gene has CDR1 MNHNY and CDR2 SVGAGI (reference sequence). With 6 bases removed from V and 0 bases from J, the gap between germline ends came to 14 bases. The CDR3 DNA reads as TGTGCCAGCAGCCCCATCACAGGGTTGAACACTGAAGCTTTCTTT. It yields the protein CASSPITGLNTEAFF.

The V gene is TRBV11-2, the J gene TRBJ1-2, with D possibly being TRBD1 (5 bases). The ends were cut back, 3 bases at V and 4 bases at J, with 9 bases in the middle. Germline CDR1 reads SGHAT; CDR2 reads FQNNGV. The CDR3 totals 13 residues. This CDR3 is CASSLMGGYGYTF. CDR3 coding DNA: TGTGCCAGCAGCTTGATGGGGGGCTATGGCTACACCTTC.

This chain links TRBV19 with TRBJ1-1; D unclear. Trimming removed 0 bases at V and 2 bases at J, with 10 bases between. Germline V CDR1 and CDR2: LNHDA, SQIVND (reference sequence). The CDR3 runs 15 residues. The DNA of the CDR3 is TGTGCCAGTAGTATAGATAACTCTTTTAACACTGAAGCTTTCTTT. Translation: CASSIDNSFNTEAFF.